This TCR beta chain was profiled in a study of T cells after yellow fever vaccination. For TCR, cDNA came from 5'RACE template switching, which added a universal primer site and UMIs. TCRdb reanalysed the 5' RACE reads using MiXCR and keeps one entry per CDR3 protein. The data hold 100,000 to 150,000 distinct CDR3 sequences, with about 8.4% observed a single time. As regards this clonotype: Its antigen is unidentified.

Whole-study findings and limits: By day 5 rather than day 15, the secondary response had peaked, though it was weaker. The CD4 and CD8 compartments had a small share of their clonotypes in common. Most clones from primary vaccination were detected again post-booster (around 95% CD4, about 88% CD8).

The clonotype was recovered from a man aged 18 to 35 who received the YFV17D yellow fever vaccine. The sequences come from CD8+ T cells sorted from PBMCs, collected on the day of the yellow fever booster vaccination.

The CDR3: CASSYRGLSDTQYF. DNA of the CDR3: TGTGCCAGCAGTTACCGCGGACTGTCAGATACGCAGTATTTT. The rearrangement links TRBV6-5 to TRBJ2-3; maybe TRBD2 (5 bases). Trimming cost V 2 bases and J 4 bases, with 10 bases left between them. Germline lookup yields CDR1 MNHEY and CDR2 SVGAGI. The CDR3 has 14 residues.